This T cell receptor beta chain stems from a study of T-cell reconstitution after alpha-beta-depleted transplantation in children. Molecular barcoding with unique molecular identifiers was used for the TCRbeta library. In TCRdb, the PCR reads were re-called with MiXCR into one record per CDR3 protein. Among some 490,000 distinct CDR3 sequences listed, around an eighth were seen once. This CDR3 comprises 13 residues. Germline V gene sequence: CDR1 GTSNPN, CDR2 SVGIG (reference sequence). V lost 2 bases, J lost 4 bases, and 4 bases stayed unmatched. This clonotype was obtained from a human donor who donated a stem cell graft to a child with combined immunodeficiency. The sequencing here drew on PBMCs from the stem cell graft donor, taken from the stem cell graft. V and J are TRBV30 and TRBJ2-7; 8 bases match TRBD1. CDR3 sequence reads: CAWSHRGKYEQYF. The DNA of the CDR3 is TGTGCCTGGAGTCACAGGGGGAAGTACGAGCAGTACTTC.